A selection of T cell receptor beta chains follows, all from one sample in a study of blood T cell repertoires in COVID-19. The method was immunoSEQ multiplex PCR; TCRdb's version includes in-frame clones alone and lacks a portion of them. Here the sample spans 180,000 or so clones, under 90% being singletons. Sequenced material: peripheral blood. The receptors shown here come from a woman in her seventies with COVID-19, enrolled during active disease. CDR3s include the opening cysteine and the closing phenylalanine or tryptophan. D genes are given only for firm matches. Only some rows state a clone size, as once, few, many or a class for expanded clones.

DNA	CDR3	V	D	J	size
TGTGCCAGCAGCTTGTTGGGGGCTTCCCCTAGCACAGATACGCAGTATTTT	CASSLLGASPSTDTQYF	TRBV5-4	-	TRBJ2-3	-
TGTGCCAGCAGCTTAGTGACAAACGTCTACGAGCAGTACTTC	CASSLVTNVYEQYF	TRBV11-2	-	TRBJ2-7	-
TGTGCCAGTAGTATAACGGGAAATAGGGAGCAGTTCTTC	CASSITGNREQFF	TRBV19	-	TRBJ2-1	-
TGTGCCAGCAGCCAAGATAGTGGGACAGGGAATGAAAAACTGTTTTTT	CASSQDSGTGNEKLFF	TRBV4-2	TRBD1	TRBJ1-4	-
TGTGCCAGTAGTGTATTCGGGACAGGGCCGCCTGATGGGGAAAAACTGTTTTTT	CASSVFGTGPPDGEKLFF	TRBV19	TRBD1	TRBJ1-4	-
TGCGCCAGCAGCTTTCTCGGTTCCACTGAAGCTTTCTTT	CASSFLGSTEAFF	TRBV5-1	-	TRBJ1-1	once
TGTGCCAGCAGTGGACAGTTTCACCCTAATCAGCCCCAGCATTTT	CASSGQFHPNQPQHF	TRBV28	-	TRBJ1-5	-
TGCAGCGTTGAAGATCTTAGCGGGAGGGGCCGAGATACGCAGTATTTT	CSVEDLSGRGRDTQYF	TRBV29-1	TRBD2	TRBJ2-3	once
TGTGCCAGCAGCAGGACACGCTTGGGGGGTTTAGGTGAGCAGTTCTTC	CASSRTRLGGLGEQFF	TRBV28	-	TRBJ2-1	-
TGTGCCAGCAGCAGGGGTAGTCAGCCCCAGCATTTT	CASSRGSQPQHF	TRBV6-5	-	TRBJ1-5	-
TGTGCCAGCAGTATACAGGGGGCCTCCAGAGAGCAGTTCTTC	CASSIQGASREQFF	TRBV25-1	TRBD1	TRBJ2-1	-
TGCAGCGTCGAGACAGGGGGCGATCTCGGCGGAAAACTGTTTTTT	CSVETGGDLGGKLFF	TRBV29-1	TRBD1	TRBJ1-4	-
TGTGCCAGTAGGTCGACAGGGGGCAGCAATCAGCCCCAGCATTTT	CASRSTGGSNQPQHF	TRBV19	TRBD1	TRBJ1-5	-
TGTGCTAGCAGCTTATATATCTCAGGACCAGGGGGTTCGTACGAGCAGTACTTC	CASSLYISGPGGSYEQYF	TRBV7-7	TRBD1	TRBJ2-7	once
TGTGCCAGCAGCAAACCAGGACAGGACAATGAGCAGTTCTTC	CASSKPGQDNEQFF	TRBV21-1	-	TRBJ2-1	-
TGTGCCAGCAGCCCTAATAGGGGTCTGAACACTGAAGCTTTCTTT	CASSPNRGLNTEAFF	TRBV9	-	TRBJ1-1	-
TGTGCCAGCAGCTTAACGAGGGACAATGAGCAGTTCTTC	CASSLTRDNEQFF	TRBV7-3	-	TRBJ2-1	-
TGTGCCAGCAGTACCGGGAGGGATCAGCCCCAGCATTTT	CASSTGRDQPQHF	TRBV5-4	-	TRBJ1-5	-
TGTGCCAGTCGGCAGGGCTCCTACAATGAGCAGTTCTTC	CASRQGSYNEQFF	TRBV19	-	TRBJ2-1	once
TGTGCCAGCAGCGAGAGCGGGGCCTACCAAGAGACCCAGTACTTC	CASSESGAYQETQYF	TRBV7-2	TRBD2	TRBJ2-5	-
TGTGCCAGCAGCCCGCGGGGGGTAAGCACAGATACGCAGTATTTT	CASSPRGVSTDTQYF	TRBV3-1/TRBV3-2	TRBD2	TRBJ2-3	-
TGTGCCAGCCAGACCGGGACAGGGATGGACGATGAGCAGTTCTTC	CASQTGTGMDDEQFF	TRBV27	TRBD1	TRBJ2-1	-
TGTGCCAGCAGGTCCGTTCCTCTGACTGAAGCTTTCTTT	CASRSVPLTEAFF	TRBV27	-	TRBJ1-1	-
TGTGCCAGCAGCTTGCTACGGACAGGGGGCAGGGAGACCCAGTACTTC	CASSLLRTGGRETQYF	TRBV7-2	TRBD1	TRBJ2-5	-
TGTGCCAGCAGTTTAATTGGACTGGTCAATCAGCCCCAGCATTTT	CASSLIGLVNQPQHF	TRBV28	-	TRBJ1-5	-
TGTGCCAGCAGCCTGAGCGGAACCTACAATGAGCAGTTCTTC	CASSLSGTYNEQFF	TRBV7-2	-	TRBJ2-1	-
TGTGCCAGTAGTATAAGGGGGACCGAGGCCTACTATGGCTACACCTTC	CASSIRGTEAYYGYTF	TRBV19	-	TRBJ1-2	-
TGTGCCAGTACCTCGGAGGGGGCTCTCACCACCTCTGGAAACACCATATATTTT	CASTSEGALTTSGNTIYF	TRBV19	TRBD1	TRBJ1-3	-
TGTGCCAGCAGTTTCCGACAAACAGTAAACAGGGATCCCTACGAGCAGTACTTC	CASSFRQTVNRDPYEQYF	TRBV27	-	TRBJ2-7	-
TGTGCCAGCAGCTTAATTCAGGGGAGCGAGCAGTACTTC	CASSLIQGSEQYF	TRBV7-9	-	TRBJ2-7	-
TGTGCCAGCAGTTTCGCTAGCGGGGAGCTGTTTTTT	CASSFASGELFF	TRBV12-3/TRBV12-4	-	TRBJ2-2	-
TGTGCTAGTGCTCATCGTAAGTCCGGGACAGACTCCGGGGAGCTGTTTTTT	CASAHRKSGTDSGELFF	TRBV12-5	TRBD1	TRBJ2-2	-
TGTGCCAGCAGAGAGACTAGCGGGGGTGAGCAGTTCTTC	CASRETSGGEQFF	TRBV6-5	TRBD2	TRBJ2-1	-
TGTGCCAGCAGTGAAGCGGCAGGGGGCGCGTTTCAGCCCCAGCATTTT	CASSEAAGGAFQPQHF	TRBV6-1	TRBD1	TRBJ1-5	-